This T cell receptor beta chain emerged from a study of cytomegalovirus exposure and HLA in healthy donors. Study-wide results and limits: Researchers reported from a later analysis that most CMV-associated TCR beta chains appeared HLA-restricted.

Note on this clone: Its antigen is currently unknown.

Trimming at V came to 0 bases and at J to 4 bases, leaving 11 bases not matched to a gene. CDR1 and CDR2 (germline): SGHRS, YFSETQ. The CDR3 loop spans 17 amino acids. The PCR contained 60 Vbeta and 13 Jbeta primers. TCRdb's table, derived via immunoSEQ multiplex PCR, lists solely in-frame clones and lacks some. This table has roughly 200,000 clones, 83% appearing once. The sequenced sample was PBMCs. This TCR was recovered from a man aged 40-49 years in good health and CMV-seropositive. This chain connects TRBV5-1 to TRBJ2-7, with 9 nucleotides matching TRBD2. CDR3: CASSLVGSGSGRYEQYF. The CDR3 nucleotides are TGCGCCAGCAGCTTGGTGGGTAGCGGGAGTGGAAGGTACGAGCAGTACTTC.